The 10 T cell receptor beta chains below were found in one sample sequenced in a study of CD8+ T cells in alopecia areata. Treatment specified: oral pan-JAK inhibitor, 5-10 mg twice daily. RNA extraction and reverse transcription yielded cDNA as sequencing template. TCRdb keeps only in-frame clones here, not all; method: immunoSEQ multiplex PCR. The table has roughly 100,000 clones, about 40% seen once. The material was CD8+ T cells sorted from blood, obtained at week 24, from a patient treated with tofacitinib. These receptors came from a human donor with alopecia areata.

This clone appeared a few times. The genes are TRBV5-4 and TRBJ2-3; D tentatively fits TRBD1 or TRBD2 (5 bases each). The CDR3 consists of 14 residues. From germline, CDR1 is SGHNT and CDR2 YYREEE (reference sequence). Between the trimmed V and J ends, which lost 4 bases and 4 bases, there was a span of 13 bases. The CDR3 region is CASSLGARSDTQYF. As DNA, the CDR3 is TGTGCCAGCAGCCTCGGGGCTAGGTCAGATACGCAGTATTTT. Full variable domain (outside the CDR3, taken from reference TRBV5-4 and TRBJ2-3): ETGVTQSPTHLIKTRGQQVTLRCSSQSGHNTVSWYQQALGQGPQFIFQYYREEENGRGNFPPRFSGLQFPNYSSELNVNALELDDSALYLCASSLGARSDTQYFGPGTRLTVL.

This clone has at least ten counts. The CDR3 protein is CASSYVADTQYF. The CDR3 DNA is TGTGCCAGCAGTTACGTCGCAGATACGCAGTATTTT. The V and J genes are TRBV6-6 and TRBJ2-3; D gene ambiguous. V lost 2 bases, J lost 4 bases, and 4 bases lay in between. CDR1 is MNHNY, CDR2 SVGAGI, per germline (reference sequence). The CDR3 is made up of 12 amino acids.

This clone was seen a handful of times. The V call is TRBV9, the J call TRBJ1-2; D gene uncertain. Trimming cost V 0 bases and J 4 bases, with 13 bases left between them. The length of the CDR3 is 15 residues. Per germline, CDR1 SGDLS and CDR2 YYNGEE. The CDR3 protein is CASSVDHSEAYGYTF. For the CDR3, the DNA is TGTGCCAGCAGCGTAGACCACAGCGAAGCCTATGGCTACACCTTC.

The chain is built from TRBV18 and TRBJ1-2, with D maybe TRBD1 (5 bases). V was cut by 3 bases and J by 6 bases, with 23 bases left in between. Germline CDR1 reads KGHSH; CDR2 reads LQKENI. The CDR3 has 17 residues. CDR3 region: CASSPGGMGREEDGYTF. CDR3 nucleotide sequence: TGTGCCAGCTCACCGGGGGGAATGGGCAGGGAAGAGGATGGCTACACCTTC.

This clone was picked up a small number of times. The V call is TRBV29-1, the J call TRBJ2-1, with a possible D match to TRBD1 (6 bases). The CDR3 covers 12 residues. The V end lost 3 bases, the J end lost 8 bases, and 11 bases lay between the germline ends. From germline, CDR1 is SQVTM and CDR2 ANQGSEA. The CDR3: CSVDTGSDEQFF. DNA for the CDR3: TGCAGCGTTGATACAGGGTCTGATGAGCAGTTCTTC.

V is TRBV4-1 and J is TRBJ1-3; D gene unclear. The CDR3 extends over 17 amino acids. Germline V gene data show CDR1 as MGHRA and CDR2 as YSYEKL. V was clipped by 0 bases and J by 0 bases, with 12 bases between them. This CDR3 is CASSQDPEYYSGNTIYF. CDR3 nucleotide sequence: TGCGCCAGCAGCCAAGATCCAGAGTACTACTCTGGAAACACCATATATTTT.

This clone was counted once. The CDR3 coding sequence is TGCGCCAGCAGCTTGGACGGGACCGGGGCCAACGTCCTGACTTTC. Protein sequence: CASSLDGTGANVLTF. V and J are TRBV5-1 and TRBJ2-6; D could derive from TRBD1 or TRBD2 (5 bases each). CDR1 and CDR2 from the germline V gene are SGHRS and YFSETQ. The length of the CDR3 is 15 residues. Between the trimmed V and J ends, which lost 0 bases and 4 bases, there was a span of 8 bases.

The chain employs TRBV29-1 and TRBJ2-3; a possible D gene is TRBD1 (5 bases). Germline V gene lookup returns CDR1 SQVTM and CDR2 ANQGSEA. CDR3 size: 15 residues. V lost 3 bases to trimming and J lost 1 base, with 14 bases between them. The CDR3 bases are TGCAGCGTTGATCGCCAGGGTAGGCGCACAGATACGCAGTATTTT. Translation: CSVDRQGRRTDTQYF.

The genes are TRBV29-1 and TRBJ1-1, with a possible D match to TRBD1 (5 bases). The CDR3 has 16 amino acids. CDR1 and CDR2 from the germline V gene are SQVTM and ANQGSEA. Between the trimmed V and J ends, which lost 4 bases and 4 bases, there was a span of 22 bases. CDR3 in amino acids: CSVAPGVPSLGTEAFF. CDR3 coding DNA: TGCAGCGTTGCCCCGGGGGTCCCCAGTTTAGGCACTGAAGCTTTCTTT.

The chain employs TRBV7-9 and TRBJ2-1, with 9 bases aligning to TRBD2. V was pared by 5 bases and J by 1 base, with 3 bases of the junction left unmatched. Per germline, CDR1 SEHNR and CDR2 FQNEAQ (reference sequence). The CDR3 consists of 15 residues. CDR3 bases: TGTGCCAGCAGCCGGACTAGCGCATCCTACAATGAGCAGTTCTTC. Its protein product is CASSRTSASYNEQFF.